This passage covers 18 T cell receptor beta chains from one sample sequenced in a study of T cells in Graves' hyperthyroidism and ophthalmopathy. It was RNA transcripts that yielded the amplified TCR beta CDR3 regions. TCR CDR3 underwent first-round RT-PCR with the HTBI primer set. A single record per CDR3 protein comes from TCRdb applying MiXCR to the multiplex PCR reads. The table has 350,000 to 450,000 distinct CDR3 sequences, 11% to 15% seen once. The source material was blood. These receptors were obtained from a woman in her sixties or seventies with Graves' hyperthyroidism.

This clonotype has at least ten counts. The chain carries TRBV10-3 and TRBJ2-3, with D maybe TRBD2 (6 bases). Trimming left V 6 bases short and J 0 bases short, with 19 bases between. Per the germline V gene, CDR1 is ENHRY and CDR2 is SYGVKD. This CDR3 is 17 amino acids long. Here the CDR3 reads CAIREGLGLTSTDTQYF. The CDR3 coding sequence is TGTGCCATCAGGGAGGGACTGGGACTGACAAGCACAGATACGCAGTATTTT.

This clonotype was counted a few times. The chain is built from TRBV7-9 and TRBJ2-2, with a tentative D call TRBD1 (5 bases). The CDR3 is 14 residues long. The V and J ends lost 0 bases and 5 bases respectively, with 7 bases between them. Germline V CDR1 and CDR2: SEHNR, FQNEAQ (reference sequence). The CDR3 loop reads CASSLARGTGELFF. CDR3 DNA sequence: TGTGCCAGCAGCTTAGCAAGGGGTACCGGGGAGCTGTTTTTT. The entire variable domain, with the rest obtained from reference TRBV7-9 and TRBJ2-2, is as follows: DTGVSQNPRHKITKRGQNVTFRCDPISEHNRLYWYRQTLGQGPEFLTYFQNEAQLEKSRLLSDRFSAERPKGSFSTLEIQRTEQGDSAMYLCASSLARGTGELFFGEGSRLTVL.

This clonotype was counted at least ten times. The chain has TRBV3-1 and TRBJ2-1; 9 bases match TRBD1. This CDR3 contains 17 residues. Trimming cost V 0 bases and J 0 bases; bases outside gene matches: 3. The germline gives CDR1 LGHDT, CDR2 YNNKEL (reference sequence). The CDR3 DNA reads TGTGCCAGCAGCCAAGATACAGGGGGCTACTCCTACAATGAGCAGTTCTTC. Protein sequence: CASSQDTGGYSYNEQFF.

V gene TRBV19 combines with J gene TRBJ2-1; D is possibly TRBD2 (5 bases). CDR3 length equals 14 residues. Trimming cost V 6 bases and J 3 bases, with 12 bases left between them. Germline CDR1 reads LNHDA; CDR2 reads SQIVND (reference sequence). The CDR3 here is CASSRGGGYNEQFF. Written as DNA, the CDR3 is TGTGCCAGTAGCAGAGGAGGTGGCTACAATGAGCAGTTCTTC.

Regarding this clonotype: This may stem from a read error, because a much larger clone lies one nucleotide away. The chain combines TRBV5-1 with TRBJ2-5; unclear D gene. The CDR3 is 14 residues long. CDR1 and CDR2 from the germline V gene are SGHRS and YFSETQ. The CDR3, as DNA: TGTGCCAGCAGCTTACCCGAGTACCAAGAGAACCAGTACTTC. Amino acids: CASSLPEYQENQYF.

This clonotype was seen at least ten times. This sequence joins TRBV5-1 and TRBJ2-7; 9 bases map to TRBD1. CDR1 is SGHRS and CDR2 is YFSETQ in the germline V gene. V gave up 4 bases and J gave up 4 bases; unmatched junction bases: 9. This CDR3 is 15 amino acids long. CDR3 protein: CASSDSGTGSYEQYF. For the CDR3, the DNA is TGCGCCAGCAGCGACTCCGGGACAGGGTCGTACGAGCAGTACTTC.

This clonotype was observed at least ten times. The chain uses TRBV20-1 and TRBJ2-7; tentatively, D is TRBD1 (6 bases). V lost 6 bases, J lost 3 bases, and 15 bases lay in between. Looked up from germline, CDR1 is DFQATT and CDR2 is SNEGSKA (reference sequence). The length of the CDR3 is 13 residues. Here the CDR3 DNA reads TGCAGTGCCCCGGACAGAACCAACTACGAGCAGTACTTC. This encodes CSAPDRTNYEQYF.

This clonotype was counted only a few times. A read error may explain this, as a much larger clone is one base away. The chain carries TRBV5-4 and TRBJ2-3; 12 bases map to TRBD2. Trimming removed 2 bases from V and 2 bases from J; junction bases left unmatched: 3. CDR3 length: 16 residues. In germline, CDR1 is SGHNT, CDR2 YYREEE (reference sequence). The CDR3 is CASSFASGRATDTQYF. Here the CDR3 DNA reads TGTGCCAGCAGCTTCGCTAGCGGGAGGGCCACAGATACGCAGTATTTT.

This clonotype was found many times. J is TRBJ2-3 and V is TRBV20-1, with 7 bases aligning to TRBD1. Unmatched junction bases numbered 11, after V lost 0 bases and J lost 14 bases. Germline V gene data show CDR1 as DFQATT and CDR2 as SNEGSKA (reference sequence). The CDR3 loop spans 13 amino acids. The CDR3 DNA reads TGCAGTGCTAGAGATCCGATCAGGGGGTTGTTGTATTTT. It codes for CSARDPIRGLLYF.

This clonotype showed up many times. This chain links TRBV7-6 with TRBJ2-7; TRBD2 matches at 8 bases. Trimming removed 5 bases from V and 7 bases from J; junction bases left unmatched: 13. The CDR3 loop spans 15 amino acids. Germline CDR1 reads SGHVS; CDR2 reads FNYEAQ. In nucleotides, the CDR3 is TGTGCCAGCAGCCCTGAGGGACTAGGTGGCTATGAGCAGTACTTC. Encoded protein: CASSPEGLGGYEQYF.

This clonotype was detected ten times or more. This rearrangement joins TRBV10-3 to TRBJ2-7; 13 positions agree with TRBD2. Losses at the gene ends were 4 bases for V and 0 bases for J; bases not matched to a gene: 3. Germline lookup yields CDR1 ENHRY and CDR2 SYGVKD. The CDR3 extends over 16 amino acids. CDR3 region: CAISVGLAGTSYEQYF. The CDR3 DNA reads TGTGCCATCAGTGTGGGACTAGCGGGGACCTCCTACGAGCAGTACTTC.

This clonotype was found many times. V is TRBV24-1 and J is TRBJ2-2; 7 bases agree with TRBD2. V shed 6 bases, J shed 0 bases, and the junction held 6 bases outside the gene matches. Germline V lookup: CDR1 KGHDR, CDR2 SFDVKD. This CDR3 comprises 16 residues. CDR3 DNA sequence: TGTGCCACCAGTCCCAGCGGGGCCGCGAACACCGGGGAGCTGTTTTTT. It translates to CATSPSGAANTGELFF.

The chain has TRBV30 and TRBJ2-2; 10 nucleotides line up with TRBD2. With 1 base clipped from V and 3 bases from J, the junction kept 5 bases outside the gene matches. The CDR3 runs to 16 residues. CDR1 is GTSNPN, CDR2 SVGIG, per germline (reference sequence). CDR3 sequence: CAWSGGSGGYTGELFF. Here the CDR3 DNA reads TGTGCCTGGAGTGGGGGTAGCGGGGGGTACACCGGGGAGCTGTTTTTT.

This clonotype was recorded at least ten times. The genes are TRBV24-1 and TRBJ2-3, with 10 bases matching TRBD2. V shed 5 bases, J shed 0 bases, and the junction held 10 bases outside the gene matches. The CDR3 spans 18 residues. CDR1 is KGHDR, CDR2 SFDVKD, per germline. This CDR3 is CATSAGRTSGASTDTQYF. The CDR3, as DNA: TGTGCCACCAGTGCCGGGAGGACTAGCGGCGCAAGCACAGATACGCAGTATTTT.

This chain joins TRBV10-2 and TRBJ1-4; no clear D gene. The CDR3 covers 11 residues. Germline V CDR1 and CDR2: WSHSY, SAAADI. Trimming stripped 10 bases from V and 10 bases from J, with 13 bases between. This CDR3 reads CATSAPGKLFF. CDR3 DNA sequence: TGCGCCACCAGCGCCCCTGGAAAACTGTTTTTT.

The rearrangement links TRBV3-1 to TRBJ1-2; D not resolved. The germline gives CDR1 LGHDT, CDR2 YNNKEL (reference sequence). The CDR3 extends over 12 amino acids. Trimming pared 4 bases from V and 4 bases from J, leaving 7 bases between. The CDR3 is CASSPPVYGYTF. DNA for the CDR3: TGTGCCAGCAGCCCACCCGTCTATGGCTACACCTTC.

The V gene is TRBV7-2, the J gene TRBJ2-5; a weak D match, TRBD2 (6 bases). From germline, CDR1 is SGHTA and CDR2 FQGNSA. V gave up 4 bases and J gave up 2 bases, with 14 bases separating them. CDR3 length: 15 amino acids. The CDR3 DNA sequence: TGTGCCAGCAGCTCTCATGGAGGGCCTCAAGAGACCCAGTACTTC. This codes for CASSSHGGPQETQYF.

This clonotype was found many times. This rearrangement joins TRBV6-1 to TRBJ2-3; D is perhaps TRBD1 (7 bases). Germline CDR1 MNHNS, CDR2 SASEGT. V was pared by 6 bases and J by 1 base, with 17 bases between. The CDR3 spans 16 residues. The CDR3 region is CASSPEGARGTDTQYF. The CDR3 DNA follows: TGTGCCAGCAGCCCGGAGGGGGCGCGGGGCACAGATACGCAGTATTTT.